This is a list of T cell receptor beta chains from one sample in a study of T cells after yellow fever vaccination. MiXCR, run by TCRdb on the 5' RACE reads, gives a single entry per CDR3 protein. The repertoire holds tens of thousands of distinct CDR3 sequences, with more than 5.5% as singletons. The sample in question was CD8+ T cells sorted from PBMCs, obtained around 5 days after the first yellow fever vaccination. These TCRs come from a man between 18 and 35 years old who received the YFV17D yellow fever vaccine. Each CDR3 is given with its conserved first and last residue. Each record gives: D gene, V gene, J gene, clone size, CDR3 DNA, CDR3 protein. The D gene is left open where the match is weak. Some rows mark clone size as missing; the rest say once, few, many or name a class of expanded clone.

TRBD2	TRBV7-2	TRBJ2-7	-	TGTGCCAGCAGCTTAGTGCGGGGAGGGTACGAGCAGTACTTC	CASSLVRGGYEQYF
TRBD1	TRBV7-8	TRBJ1-5	few	TGTGCCAGCAGCTCCCGGGACAGGGAGCAAGGCCAGCCCCAGCATTTT	CASSSRDREQGQPQHF
TRBD2	TRBV28	TRBJ2-3	-	TGTGCCAGCAGTTTCGGTAGCGGGGGAGACACAGATACGCAGTATTTT	CASSFGSGGDTDTQYF
TRBD2	TRBV9	TRBJ2-1	-	TGTGCCAGCAGCGTGACTAGCGGGGTTGACAATGAGCAGTTCTTC	CASSVTSGVDNEQFF
-	TRBV6-5	TRBJ2-7	many	TGTGCCAGCAGTTACGGGCAGGGTGGCTCCTACGAGCAGTACTTC	CASSYGQGGSYEQYF
TRBD2	TRBV5-1	TRBJ2-5	-	TGCGCCAGCAGCCTAATACTAGCGGGGGACCAAGAGACCCAGTACTTC	CASSLILAGDQETQYF
-	TRBV25-1	TRBJ1-1	few	TGTGCCAGCAGTGAATTTGGAACTGAAGCTTTCTTT	CASSEFGTEAFF
TRBD2	TRBV27	TRBJ2-5	many	TGTGCCTCGAAAACTCCGGGGGGGGCCCAAGAGACCCAGTACTTC	CASKTPGGAQETQYF
-	TRBV12-3/TRBV12-4	TRBJ1-3	-	TGTGCCAGCAGCCCGCCGGAGGACACCATATATTTT	CASSPPEDTIYF
-	TRBV20-1	TRBJ2-4	-	TGCAGTGCTAAAACAGGGATCACAACCAAAAACATTCAGTACTTC	CSAKTGITTKNIQYF